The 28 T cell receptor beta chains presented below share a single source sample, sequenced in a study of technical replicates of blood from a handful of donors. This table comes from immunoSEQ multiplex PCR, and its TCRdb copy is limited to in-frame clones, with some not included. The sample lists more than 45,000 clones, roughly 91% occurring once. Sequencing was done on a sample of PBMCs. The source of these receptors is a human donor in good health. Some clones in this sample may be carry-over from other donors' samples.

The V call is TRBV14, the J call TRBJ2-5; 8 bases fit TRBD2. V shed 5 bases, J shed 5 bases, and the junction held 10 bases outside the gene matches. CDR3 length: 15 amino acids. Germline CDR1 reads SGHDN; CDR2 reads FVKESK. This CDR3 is CASSARAGVWETQYF. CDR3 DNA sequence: TGTGCCAGCAGCGCGAGAGCGGGGGTTTGGGAGACCCAGTACTTC.

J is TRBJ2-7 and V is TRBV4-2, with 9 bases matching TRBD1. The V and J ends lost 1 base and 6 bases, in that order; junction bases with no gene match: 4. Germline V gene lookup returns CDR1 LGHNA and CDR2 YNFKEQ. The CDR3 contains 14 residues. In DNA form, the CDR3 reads TGTGCCAGCAGCCAAGCCGGGACAGGGAGCGAGCAGTACTTC. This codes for CASSQAGTGSEQYF.

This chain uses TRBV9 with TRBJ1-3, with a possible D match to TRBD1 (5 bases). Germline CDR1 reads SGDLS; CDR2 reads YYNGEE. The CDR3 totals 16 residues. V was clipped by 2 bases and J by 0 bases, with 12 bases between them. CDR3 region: CASSVLTGGSGNTIYF. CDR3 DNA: TGTGCCAGCAGCGTCCTTACCGGGGGCTCTGGAAACACCATATATTTT.

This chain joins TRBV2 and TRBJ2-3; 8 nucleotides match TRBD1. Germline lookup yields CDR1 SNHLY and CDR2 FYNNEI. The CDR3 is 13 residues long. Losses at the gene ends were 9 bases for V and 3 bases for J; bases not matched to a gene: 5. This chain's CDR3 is CARRTGSTDTQYF. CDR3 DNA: TGTGCCAGGAGGACAGGGTCAACAGATACGCAGTATTTT.

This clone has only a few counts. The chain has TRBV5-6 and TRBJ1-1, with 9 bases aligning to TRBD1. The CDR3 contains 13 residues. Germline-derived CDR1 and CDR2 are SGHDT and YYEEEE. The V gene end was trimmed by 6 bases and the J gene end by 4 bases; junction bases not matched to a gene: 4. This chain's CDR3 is CASMQTGGTEAFF. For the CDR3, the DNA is TGTGCCAGCATGCAGACAGGGGGCACTGAAGCTTTCTTT.

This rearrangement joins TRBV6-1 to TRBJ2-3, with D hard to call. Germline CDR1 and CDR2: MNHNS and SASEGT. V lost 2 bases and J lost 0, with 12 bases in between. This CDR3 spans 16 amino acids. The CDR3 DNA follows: TGTGCCAGCAGTGAACTCTATAGCACTAGCACAGATACGCAGTATTTT. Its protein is CASSELYSTSTDTQYF.

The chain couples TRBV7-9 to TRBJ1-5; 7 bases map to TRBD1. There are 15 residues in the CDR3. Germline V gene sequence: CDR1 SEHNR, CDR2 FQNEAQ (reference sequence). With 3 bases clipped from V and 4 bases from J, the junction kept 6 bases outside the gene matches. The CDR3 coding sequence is TGTGCCAGCAGCTTCGCGACAGGGTTTAATCAGCCCCAGCATTTT. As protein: CASSFATGFNQPQHF.

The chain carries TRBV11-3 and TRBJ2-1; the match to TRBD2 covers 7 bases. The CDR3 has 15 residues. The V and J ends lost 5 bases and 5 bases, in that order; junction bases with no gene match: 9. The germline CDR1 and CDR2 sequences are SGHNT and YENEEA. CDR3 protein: CASSGGLVGDNEQFF. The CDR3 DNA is TGTGCCAGCAGCGGAGGACTAGTTGGGGACAATGAGCAGTTCTTC.

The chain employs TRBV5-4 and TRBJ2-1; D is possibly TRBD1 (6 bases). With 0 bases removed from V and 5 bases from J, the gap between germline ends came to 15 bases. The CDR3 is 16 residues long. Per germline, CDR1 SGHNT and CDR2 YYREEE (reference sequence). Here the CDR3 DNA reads TGTGCCAGCAGCTTGGTGTCAGGGGCTATCGACAATGAGCAGTTCTTC. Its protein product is CASSLVSGAIDNEQFF.

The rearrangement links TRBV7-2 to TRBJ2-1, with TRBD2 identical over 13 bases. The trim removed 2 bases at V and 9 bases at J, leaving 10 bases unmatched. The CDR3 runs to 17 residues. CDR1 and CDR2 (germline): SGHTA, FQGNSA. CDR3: CASSLNPGTSGIREQFF. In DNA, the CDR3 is TGTGCCAGCAGCTTAAATCCCGGGACTAGCGGGATCCGTGAGCAGTTCTTC.

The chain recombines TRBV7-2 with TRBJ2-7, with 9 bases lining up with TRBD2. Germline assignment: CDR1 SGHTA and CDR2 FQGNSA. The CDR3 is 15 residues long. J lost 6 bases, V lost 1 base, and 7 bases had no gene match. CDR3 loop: CASSLVAGVLSEQYF. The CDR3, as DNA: TGTGCCAGCAGCTTAGTAGCGGGAGTCCTCTCCGAGCAGTACTTC.

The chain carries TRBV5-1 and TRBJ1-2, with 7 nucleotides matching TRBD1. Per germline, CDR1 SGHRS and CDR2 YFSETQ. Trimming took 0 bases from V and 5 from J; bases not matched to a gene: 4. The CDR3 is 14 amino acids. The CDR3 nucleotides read TGCGCCAGCAGCTTGGGTGACAGGGCGTATGGCTACACCTTC. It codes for CASSLGDRAYGYTF.

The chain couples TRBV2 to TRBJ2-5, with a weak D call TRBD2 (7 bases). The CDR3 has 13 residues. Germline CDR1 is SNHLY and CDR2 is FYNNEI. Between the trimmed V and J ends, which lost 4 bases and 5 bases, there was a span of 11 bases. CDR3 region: CASSVKGGETQYF. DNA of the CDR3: TGTGCCAGCAGTGTGAAGGGGGGGGAGACCCAGTACTTC.

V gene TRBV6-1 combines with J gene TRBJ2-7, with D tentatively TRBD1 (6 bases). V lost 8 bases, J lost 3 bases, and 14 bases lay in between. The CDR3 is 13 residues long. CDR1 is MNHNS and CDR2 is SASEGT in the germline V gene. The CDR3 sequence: CASSGQFNYEQYF. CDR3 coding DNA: TGTGCCAGCTCGGGACAATTCAACTACGAGCAGTACTTC.

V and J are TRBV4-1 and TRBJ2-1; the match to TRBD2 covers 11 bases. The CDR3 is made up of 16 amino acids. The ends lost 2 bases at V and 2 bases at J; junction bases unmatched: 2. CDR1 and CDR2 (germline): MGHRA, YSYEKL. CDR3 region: CASSQLGLAAYNEQFF. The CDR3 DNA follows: TGCGCCAGCAGCCAACTGGGACTAGCGGCCTACAATGAGCAGTTCTTC.

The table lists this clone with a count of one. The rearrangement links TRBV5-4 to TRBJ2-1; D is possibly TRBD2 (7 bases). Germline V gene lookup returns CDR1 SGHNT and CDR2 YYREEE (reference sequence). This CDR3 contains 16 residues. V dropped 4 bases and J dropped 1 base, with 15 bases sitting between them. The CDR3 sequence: CASSREGVPSYNEQFF. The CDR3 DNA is TGTGCCAGCAGCAGGGAGGGGGTACCGTCCTACAATGAGCAGTTCTTC.

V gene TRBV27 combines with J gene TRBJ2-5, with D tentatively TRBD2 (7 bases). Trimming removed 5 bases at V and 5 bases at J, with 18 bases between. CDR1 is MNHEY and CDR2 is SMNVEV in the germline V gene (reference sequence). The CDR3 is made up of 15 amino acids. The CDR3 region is CASSRRGGRDETQYF. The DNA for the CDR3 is TGTGCCAGCAGTCGAAGGGGGGGGCGTGACGAGACCCAGTACTTC.

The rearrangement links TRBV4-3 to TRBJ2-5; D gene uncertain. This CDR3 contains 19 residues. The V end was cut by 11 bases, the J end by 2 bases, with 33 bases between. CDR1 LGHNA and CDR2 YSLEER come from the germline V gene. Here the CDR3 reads CAPPPPLSRISHPQETQYF. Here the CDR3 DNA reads TGCGCCCCCCCGCCTCCATTAAGTCGCATTAGCCACCCTCAAGAGACCCAGTACTTC.

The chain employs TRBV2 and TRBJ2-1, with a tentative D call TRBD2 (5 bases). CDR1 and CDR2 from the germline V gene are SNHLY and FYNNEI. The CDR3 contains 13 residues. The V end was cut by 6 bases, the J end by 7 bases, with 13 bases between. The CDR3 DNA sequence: TGTGCCAGCAGCGCCGTTCGGGGAAATGAGCAGTTCTTC. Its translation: CASSAVRGNEQFF.

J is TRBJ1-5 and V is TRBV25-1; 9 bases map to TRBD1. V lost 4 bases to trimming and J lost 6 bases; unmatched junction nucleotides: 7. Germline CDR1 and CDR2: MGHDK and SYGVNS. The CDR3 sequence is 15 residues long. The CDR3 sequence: CASSGTDRGGQPQHF. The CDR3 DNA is TGTGCCAGCAGTGGGACGGACAGGGGAGGTCAGCCCCAGCATTTT.

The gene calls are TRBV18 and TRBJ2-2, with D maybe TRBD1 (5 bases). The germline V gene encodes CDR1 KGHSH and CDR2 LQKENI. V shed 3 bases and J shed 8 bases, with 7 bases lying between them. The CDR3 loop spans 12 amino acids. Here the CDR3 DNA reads TGTGCCAGCTCACCCCAGGGAGGGGAGCTGTTTTTT. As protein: CASSPQGGELFF.

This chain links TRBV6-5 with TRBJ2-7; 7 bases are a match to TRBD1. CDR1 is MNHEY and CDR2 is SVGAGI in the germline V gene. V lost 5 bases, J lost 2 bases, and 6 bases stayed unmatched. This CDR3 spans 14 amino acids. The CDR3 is CASSTAGTAYEQYF. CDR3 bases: TGTGCCAGCAGTACCGCCGGGACAGCCTACGAGCAGTACTTC.

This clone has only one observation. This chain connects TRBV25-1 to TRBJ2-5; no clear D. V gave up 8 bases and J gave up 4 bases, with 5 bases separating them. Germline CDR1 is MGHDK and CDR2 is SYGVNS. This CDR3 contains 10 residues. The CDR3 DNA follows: TGTGCCAGCCACGGAGAGACCCAGTACTTC. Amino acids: CASHGETQYF.

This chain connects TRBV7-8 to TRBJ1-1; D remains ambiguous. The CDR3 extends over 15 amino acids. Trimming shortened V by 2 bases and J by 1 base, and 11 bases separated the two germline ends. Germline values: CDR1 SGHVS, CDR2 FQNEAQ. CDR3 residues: CASSLKVRGNTEAFF. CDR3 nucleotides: TGTGCCAGCAGCTTAAAGGTCAGAGGGAACACTGAAGCTTTCTTT.

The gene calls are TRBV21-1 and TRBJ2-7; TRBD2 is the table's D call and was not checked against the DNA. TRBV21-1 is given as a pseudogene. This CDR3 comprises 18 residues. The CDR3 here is CASSKGGLAGGPSYEQYF. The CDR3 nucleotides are TGTGCCAGCAGCAAAGGTGGACTAGCGGGAGGACCATCCTACGAGCAGTACTTC.

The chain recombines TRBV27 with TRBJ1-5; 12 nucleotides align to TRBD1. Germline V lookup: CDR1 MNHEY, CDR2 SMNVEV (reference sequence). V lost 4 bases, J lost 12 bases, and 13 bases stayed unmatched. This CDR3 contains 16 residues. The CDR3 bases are TGTGCCAGCAGTTCATACTCAGGGACAGGGGGCATAGTCCAGCATTTT. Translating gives CASSSYSGTGGIVQHF.

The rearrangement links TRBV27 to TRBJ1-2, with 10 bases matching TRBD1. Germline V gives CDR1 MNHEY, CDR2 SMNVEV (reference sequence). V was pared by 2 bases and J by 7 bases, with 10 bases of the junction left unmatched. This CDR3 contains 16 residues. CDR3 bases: TGTGCCAGCAGTTTAGGGTACGGGACAGGGGAGTTTGGCTACACCTTC. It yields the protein CASSLGYGTGEFGYTF.

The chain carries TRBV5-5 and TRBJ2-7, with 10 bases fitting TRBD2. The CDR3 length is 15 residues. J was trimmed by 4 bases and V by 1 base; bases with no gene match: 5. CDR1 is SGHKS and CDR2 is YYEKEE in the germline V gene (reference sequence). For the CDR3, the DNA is TGTGCCAGCAGCTTGAGTAGCGGGAGGCAATACGAGCAGTACTTC. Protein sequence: CASSLSSGRQYEQYF.